This T cell receptor (beta chain) was sequenced in a study of T cells in Graves' hyperthyroidism and ophthalmopathy. Criteria for exclusion of patients were uncontrolled infection, other autoimmune disease, pregnancy or lactation. Based on clinical symptoms, serum thyroxine and TRAb, thyroid ultrasound and orbital computed tomography, diagnoses were reached. Out of around 10 ml of fresh peripheral blood came the PBMCs. Regarding this clonotype: Its antigen is not identified.

Authors of the study amplified TCR beta CDR3 regions from RNA transcripts. First-round RT-PCR targeting the TCR CDR3 was performed with the HTBI primer set. Via MiXCR, TCRdb re-called the multiplex PCR reads, giving one row per CDR3 protein. The sample includes roughly 800,000 distinct CDR3 sequences, 35% to 45% seen only once; the top ten take 8% to 9%. Study-level points and caveats: With a median lead of around 6.7 months before onset, the model predicted ophthalmopathy.

This TCR came from a man between 18 and 29 years old with Graves' hyperthyroidism. Specimen: blood.

The CDR3 loop reads CASSVEGTGPEAFF. The CDR3 DNA sequence: TGTGCCAGCAGCGTAGAAGGGACAGGGCCTGAAGCTTTCTTT. This rearrangement joins TRBV9 to TRBJ1-1; 9 bases line up with TRBD1. Germline lookup yields CDR1 SGDLS and CDR2 YYNGEE. The CDR3 is 14 amino acids. V was pared by 0 bases and J by 6 bases, with 3 bases of the junction left unmatched.